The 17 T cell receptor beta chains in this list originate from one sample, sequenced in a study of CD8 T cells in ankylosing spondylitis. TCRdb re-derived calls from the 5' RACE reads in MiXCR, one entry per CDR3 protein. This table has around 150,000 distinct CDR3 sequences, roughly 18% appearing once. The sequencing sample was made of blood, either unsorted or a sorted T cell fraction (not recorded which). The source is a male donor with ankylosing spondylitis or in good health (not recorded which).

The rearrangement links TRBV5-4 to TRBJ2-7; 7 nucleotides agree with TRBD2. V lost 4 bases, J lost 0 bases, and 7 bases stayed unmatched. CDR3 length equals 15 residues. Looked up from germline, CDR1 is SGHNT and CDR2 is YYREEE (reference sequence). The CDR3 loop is CASSKDSSGSYEQYF. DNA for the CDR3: TGTGCCAGCAGCAAAGATTCTAGCGGCTCCTACGAGCAGTACTTC.

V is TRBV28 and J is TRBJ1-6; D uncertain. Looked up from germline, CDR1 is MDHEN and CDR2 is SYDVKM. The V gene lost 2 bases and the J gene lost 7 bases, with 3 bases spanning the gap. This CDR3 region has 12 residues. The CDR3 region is CASSLRNSPLHF. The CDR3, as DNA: TGTGCCAGCAGTTTAAGAAATTCACCCCTCCACTTT.

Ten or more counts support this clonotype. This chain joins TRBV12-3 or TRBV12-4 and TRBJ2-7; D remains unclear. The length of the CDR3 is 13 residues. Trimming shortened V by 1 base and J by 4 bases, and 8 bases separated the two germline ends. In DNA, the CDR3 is TGTGCCAGCAGTTTAGTACCTCAATACGAGCAGTACTTC. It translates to CASSLVPQYEQYF.

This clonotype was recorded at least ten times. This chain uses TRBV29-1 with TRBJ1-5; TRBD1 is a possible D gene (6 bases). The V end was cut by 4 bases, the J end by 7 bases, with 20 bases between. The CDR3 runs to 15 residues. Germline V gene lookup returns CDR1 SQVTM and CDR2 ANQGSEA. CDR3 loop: CSVGWGPGLGQPQHF. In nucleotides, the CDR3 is TGCAGCGTTGGGTGGGGGCCGGGTCTAGGACAGCCCCAGCATTTT.

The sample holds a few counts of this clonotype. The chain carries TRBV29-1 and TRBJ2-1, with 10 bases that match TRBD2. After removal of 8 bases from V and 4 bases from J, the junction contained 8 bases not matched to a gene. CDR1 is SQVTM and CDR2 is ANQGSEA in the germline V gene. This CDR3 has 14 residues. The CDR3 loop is CSIVGLAFYNEQFF. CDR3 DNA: TGCAGCATTGTGGGACTAGCGTTTTACAATGAGCAGTTCTTC.

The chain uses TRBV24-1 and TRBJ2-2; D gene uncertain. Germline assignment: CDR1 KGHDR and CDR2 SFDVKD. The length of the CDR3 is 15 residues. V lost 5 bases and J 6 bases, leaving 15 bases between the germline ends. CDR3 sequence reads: CATSVAYGYAGELFF. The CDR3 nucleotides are TGTGCCACCAGTGTCGCTTATGGGTATGCCGGGGAGCTGTTTTTT.

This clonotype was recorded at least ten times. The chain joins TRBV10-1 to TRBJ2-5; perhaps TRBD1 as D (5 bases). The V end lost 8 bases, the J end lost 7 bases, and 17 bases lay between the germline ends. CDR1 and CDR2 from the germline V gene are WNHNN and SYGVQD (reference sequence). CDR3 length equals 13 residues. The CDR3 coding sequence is TGCGCCAGCTCTATGACGGACACGCGGACCCAGTACTTC. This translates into CASSMTDTRTQYF.

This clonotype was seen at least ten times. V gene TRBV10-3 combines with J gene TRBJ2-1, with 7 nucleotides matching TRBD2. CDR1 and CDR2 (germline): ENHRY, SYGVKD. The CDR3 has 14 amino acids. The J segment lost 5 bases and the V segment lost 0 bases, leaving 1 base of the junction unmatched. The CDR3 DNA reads TGTGCCATCAGTGAGTCGGGACTACACAATGAGCAGTTCTTC. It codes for CAISESGLHNEQFF.

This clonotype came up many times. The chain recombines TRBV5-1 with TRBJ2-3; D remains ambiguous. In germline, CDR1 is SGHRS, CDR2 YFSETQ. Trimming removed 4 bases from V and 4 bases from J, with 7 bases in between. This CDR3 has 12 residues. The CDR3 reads CASSPLPDTQYF. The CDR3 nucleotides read TGCGCCAGCAGCCCACTCCCAGATACGCAGTATTTT.

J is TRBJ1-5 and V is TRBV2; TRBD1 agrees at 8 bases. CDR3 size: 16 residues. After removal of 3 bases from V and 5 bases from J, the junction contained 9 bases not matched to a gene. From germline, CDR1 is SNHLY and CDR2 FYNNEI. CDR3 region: CASSDGTGMGDQPQHF. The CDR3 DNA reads TGTGCCAGCAGTGATGGGACAGGCATGGGGGATCAGCCCCAGCATTTT. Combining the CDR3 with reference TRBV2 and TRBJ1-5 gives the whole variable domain EPEVTQTPSHQVTQMGQEVILRCVPISNHLYFYWYRQILGQKVEFLVSFYNNEISEKSEIFDDQFSVERPDGSNFTLKIRSTKLEDSAMYFCASSDGTGMGDQPQHFGDGTRLSIL.

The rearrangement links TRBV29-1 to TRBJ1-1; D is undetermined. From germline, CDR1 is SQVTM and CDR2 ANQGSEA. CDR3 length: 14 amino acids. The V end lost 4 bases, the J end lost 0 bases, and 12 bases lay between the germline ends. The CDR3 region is CSVVVTRMNTEAFF. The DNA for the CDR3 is TGCAGCGTTGTGGTCACGCGGATGAACACTGAAGCTTTCTTT.

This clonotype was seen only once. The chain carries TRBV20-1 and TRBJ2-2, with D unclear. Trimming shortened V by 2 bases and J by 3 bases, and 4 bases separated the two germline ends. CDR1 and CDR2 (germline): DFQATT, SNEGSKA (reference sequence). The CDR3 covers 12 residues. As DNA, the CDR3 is TGCAGTGCTAGACGGGACACCGGGGAGCTGTTTTTT. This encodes CSARRDTGELFF.

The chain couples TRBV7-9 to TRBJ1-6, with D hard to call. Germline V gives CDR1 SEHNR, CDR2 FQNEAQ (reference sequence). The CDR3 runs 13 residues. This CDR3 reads CAVAGSYNSPLHF. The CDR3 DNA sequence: TGTGCAGTGGCGGGCTCCTATAATTCACCCCTCCACTTT.

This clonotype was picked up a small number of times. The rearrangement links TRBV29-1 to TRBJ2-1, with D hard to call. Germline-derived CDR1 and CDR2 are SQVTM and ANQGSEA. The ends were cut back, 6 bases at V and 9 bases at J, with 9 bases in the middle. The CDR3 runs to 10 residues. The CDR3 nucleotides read TGCAGCGTCCTGACCGGTGAGCAGTTCTTC. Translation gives CSVLTGEQFF.

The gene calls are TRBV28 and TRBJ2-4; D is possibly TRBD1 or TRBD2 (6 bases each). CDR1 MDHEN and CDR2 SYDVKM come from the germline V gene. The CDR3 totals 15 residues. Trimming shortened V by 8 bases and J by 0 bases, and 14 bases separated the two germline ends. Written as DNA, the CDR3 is TGTGCCAGCCTCCCGGGGGCCATAGCCAAAAACATTCAGTACTTC. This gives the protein CASLPGAIAKNIQYF.

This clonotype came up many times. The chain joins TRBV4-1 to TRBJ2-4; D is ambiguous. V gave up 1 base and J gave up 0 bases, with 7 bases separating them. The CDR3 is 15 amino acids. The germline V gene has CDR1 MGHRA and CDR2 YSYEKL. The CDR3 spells CASSQVEVAKNIQYF. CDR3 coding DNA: TGCGCCAGCAGCCAAGTCGAGGTAGCCAAAAACATTCAGTACTTC.

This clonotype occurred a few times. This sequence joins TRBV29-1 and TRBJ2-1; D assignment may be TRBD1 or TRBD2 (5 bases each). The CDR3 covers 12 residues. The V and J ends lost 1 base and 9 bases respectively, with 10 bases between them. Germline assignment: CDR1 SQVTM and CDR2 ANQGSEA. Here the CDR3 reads CSVEVRGTEQFF. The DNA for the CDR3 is TGCAGCGTTGAAGTACGAGGGACTGAGCAGTTCTTC.